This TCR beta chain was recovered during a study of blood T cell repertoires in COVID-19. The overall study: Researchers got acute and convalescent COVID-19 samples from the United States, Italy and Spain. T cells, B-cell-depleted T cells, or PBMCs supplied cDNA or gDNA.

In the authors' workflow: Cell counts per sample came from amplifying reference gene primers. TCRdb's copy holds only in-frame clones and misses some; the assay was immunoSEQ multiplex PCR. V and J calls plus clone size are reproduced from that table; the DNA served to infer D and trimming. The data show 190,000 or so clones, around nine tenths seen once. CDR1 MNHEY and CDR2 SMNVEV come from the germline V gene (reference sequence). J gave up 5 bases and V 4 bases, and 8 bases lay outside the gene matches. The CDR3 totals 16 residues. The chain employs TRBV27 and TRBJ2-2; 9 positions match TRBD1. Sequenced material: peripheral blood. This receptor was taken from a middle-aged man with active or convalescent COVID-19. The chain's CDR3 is CASSSGTGRGTGELFF. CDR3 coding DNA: TGTGCCAGCAGTTCTGGGACAGGGAGGGGTACCGGGGAGCTGTTTTTT.